This T cell receptor (beta chain) derives from a study of CD8 T cells in Susac syndrome. General study findings and limits: Susac-specific public clones found in total CD8+ repertoires numbered approximately 15, and those in CD8+ TEMRA repertoires numbered several.

The RNA input was about 0.45 to 1 ug, and it was reverse transcribed with random hexamers. TCRdb redid the calling of the immunoSEQ multiplex PCR reads with MiXCR, one entry per CDR3 protein. This table holds 95,000 to 150,000 distinct CDR3 sequences, about 94% found once. This clonotype was counted a single time. Its antigen remains unknown. The CDR3 has 16 amino acids. With 3 bases removed from V and 4 bases from J, the gap between germline ends came to 21 bases. Looked up from germline, CDR1 is DFQATT and CDR2 is SNEGSKA (reference sequence). Negative isolation was used for CD8+ and CD4+ T cells, and FACS enrichment was applied to TEMRA cells.

The clonotype comes from a human donor with Susac syndrome. The chain has TRBV20-1 and TRBJ1-2; D possibly corresponds to TRBD1 (5 bases). Sequencing was performed on CD8+ T cells from PBMCs. The CDR3 bases are TGCAGTGCTAGGGAAACCGGGACCCCAAGAGGCTATGGCTACACCTTC. Protein product: CSARETGTPRGYGYTF.